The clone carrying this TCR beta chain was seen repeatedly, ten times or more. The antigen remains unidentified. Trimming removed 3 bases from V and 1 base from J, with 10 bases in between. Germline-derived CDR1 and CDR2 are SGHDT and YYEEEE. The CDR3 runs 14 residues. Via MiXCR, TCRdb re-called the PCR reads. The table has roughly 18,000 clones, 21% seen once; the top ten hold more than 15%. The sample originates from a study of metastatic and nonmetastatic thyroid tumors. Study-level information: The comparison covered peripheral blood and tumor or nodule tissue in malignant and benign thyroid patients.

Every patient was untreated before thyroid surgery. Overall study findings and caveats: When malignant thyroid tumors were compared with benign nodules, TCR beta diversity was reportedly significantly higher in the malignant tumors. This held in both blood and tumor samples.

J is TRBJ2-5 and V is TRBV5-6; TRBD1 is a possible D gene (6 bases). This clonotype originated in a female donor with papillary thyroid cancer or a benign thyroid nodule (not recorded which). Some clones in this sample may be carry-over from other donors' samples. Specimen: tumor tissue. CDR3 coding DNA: TGTGCCAGCAGCTCCACAGGGATCCAAGAGACCCAGTACTTC. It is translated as CASSSTGIQETQYF.